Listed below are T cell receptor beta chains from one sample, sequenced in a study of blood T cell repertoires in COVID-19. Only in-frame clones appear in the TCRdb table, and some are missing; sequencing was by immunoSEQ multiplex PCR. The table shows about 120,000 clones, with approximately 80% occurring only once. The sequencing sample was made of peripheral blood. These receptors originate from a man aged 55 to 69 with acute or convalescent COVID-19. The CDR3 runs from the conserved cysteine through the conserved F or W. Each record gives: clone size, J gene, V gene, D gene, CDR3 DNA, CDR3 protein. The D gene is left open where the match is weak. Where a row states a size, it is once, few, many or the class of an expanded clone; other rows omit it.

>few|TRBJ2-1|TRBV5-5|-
TGTGCCAGCAGCCCCCAGAGGGTGGAGGCGGATGAGCAGTTCTTC
CASSPQRVEADEQFF
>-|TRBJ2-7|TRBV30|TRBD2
TGTGCCTGGACTGGGACTAGCGGGAGTTACGAGCAGTACTTC
CAWTGTSGSYEQYF
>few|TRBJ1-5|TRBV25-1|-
TGTGCCAGCAGTTCTGACGAACGGACAAGGCTCAGCAATCAGCCCCAGCATTTT
CASSSDERTRLSNQPQHF
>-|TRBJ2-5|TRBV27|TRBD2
TGTGCCAGCAGTTTATCCAGCGGGAGGACTTCTGAGACCCAGTACTTC
CASSLSSGRTSETQYF
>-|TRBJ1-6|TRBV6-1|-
TGTGCCAGCACCCGGGGTCCTAATTCACCCCTCCACTTT
CASTRGPNSPLHF
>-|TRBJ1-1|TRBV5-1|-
TGCGCCAGCAAGCCCACGACGGGACGGGGGACTGAAGCTTTCTTT
CASKPTTGRGTEAFF
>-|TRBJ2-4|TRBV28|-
TGTGCCAGCAGTAAGACACAGGGATGGTACATTCAGTACTTC
CASSKTQGWYIQYF
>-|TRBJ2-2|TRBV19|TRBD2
TGTGCCAGTAGCCACGCCAGGCCCTTTTGGAAGCGGGAGAACACCGGGGAGCTGTTTTTT
CASSHARPFWKRENTGELFF
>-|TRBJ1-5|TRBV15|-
TGTGCCACCAGCAGAGCGGGGGATCAGCCCCAGCATTTT
CATSRAGDQPQHF
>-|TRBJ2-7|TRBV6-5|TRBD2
TGTGCCACCCGAGCGGGAGCCATCCACGAGCAGTACTTC
CATRAGAIHEQYF
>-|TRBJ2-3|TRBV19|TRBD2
TGTGCCTCGGGGGGTCCTCGCACAGATACGCAGTATTTT
CASGGPRTDTQYF
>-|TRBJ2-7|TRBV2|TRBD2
TGTGCCAGCAGTGAGGCTAGCGGGAGTCTCAGCTACGAGCAGTACTTC
CASSEASGSLSYEQYF
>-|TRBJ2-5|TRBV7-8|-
TGTGCCAGCAGCTTAGCGGCGACCACTAGTTTGTACTTC
CASSLAATTSLYF
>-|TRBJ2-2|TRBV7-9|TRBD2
TGTGCCAGCAGCCTAGCGGGACTGAACACCGGGGAGCTGTTTTTT
CASSLAGLNTGELFF
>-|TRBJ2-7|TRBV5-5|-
TGTGCCAGCAGCTTGGGTCCTCCCTCACTTTACGAGCAGTACTTC
CASSLGPPSLYEQYF
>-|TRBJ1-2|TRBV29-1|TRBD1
TGCAGCGGCAGCCCGGGACAGGGGGAATATGGCTACACCTTC
CSGSPGQGEYGYTF
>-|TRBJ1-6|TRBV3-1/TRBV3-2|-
TGTGCCAGCAGCCCCTCTGAACTCCTCTATAATTCACCCCTCCACTTT
CASSPSELLYNSPLHF
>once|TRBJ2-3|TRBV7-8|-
TGTGCCAGCAGCTGGCTGACTACCAGGTTCTCAGATACGCAGTATTTT
CASSWLTTRFSDTQYF
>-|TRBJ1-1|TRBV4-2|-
TGTGCCAGCAGCCAAGCCTTGTTGGCCATGAACACTGAAGCTTTCTTT
CASSQALLAMNTEAFF
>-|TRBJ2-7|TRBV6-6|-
TGTGCCAGCAGTTACTCGCTCGCCGGGGTCGAGCAGTACTTC
CASSYSLAGVEQYF
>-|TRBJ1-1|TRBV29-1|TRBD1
TGCAGCGTTGCCCTAACAGGGGACACTGAAGCTTTCTTT
CSVALTGDTEAFF
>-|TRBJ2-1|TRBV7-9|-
TGTGCCAGCAGCTTCGGCAGGGATGTTGAGCAGTTCTTC
CASSFGRDVEQFF
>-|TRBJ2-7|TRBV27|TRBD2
TGTGCCAGCAGTTTCGGTAGCGGGAGGAGATACGAGCAGTACTTC
CASSFGSGRRYEQYF